This T cell receptor (beta chain) was profiled in a study of blood T cells in healthy people across ages (dated by TCRdb to the mid-2010s). Context from the whole study: Template switching captured roughly one uniquely barcoded TCR beta cDNA molecule per two T cells in model experiments. The donors were split into four age groups: young (average around 15 years), middle-aged (around 37), aged (approximately 60) and long-lived (roughly 77). Using the same blood draw, the study looked at two additional independent replicas of 1 million unique cDNA reads for two donors, one aged 18 to 30 and the other aged 80 or older. To avoid experimental bias, donors of different ages were spread randomly across the sequencing lanes. Using deep sequencing normalized with unique cDNA molecular identifiers, the study measured how TCR beta repertoire diversity changes with age. The paper's findings and limits, for the study overall: Observed TCR beta diversity per million T cells fell roughly linearly with age, and a significant reduction was already apparent by age roughly 40. Compared with the aged group, the long-lived group had more naive CD4+ T cells, fewer expanded clones and increased TCR diversity, suggesting age selection. Because the CMV infection status of the donors was unknown, age-related changes in expanded clonotypes may potentially have been confounded. A strong correlation was found between observed TCR beta diversity and the percentage of naive T cells measured by flow cytometry. Estimates of total diversity based on one million sequenced T cells were considered lower bounds and underestimates. Because profiling used bulk unsorted PBMCs, naive and antigen-experienced compartments could not be compared conclusively.

Unmatched junction bases come to 3, with V trimmed by 7 bases and J by 6 bases. For CDR1 and CDR2, the germline V gene (reference sequence) lists SEHNR and FQNEAQ. CDR3 length: 13 amino acids, cysteine to phenylalanine. The kept DNA is CDR3 alone, 39 bases in frame from the first base. Systemically healthy Caucasian individuals from Russia, some 36 in total and aged about 6 to 95 years, were included as donors. Each donor gave around 9.9 milliliters of peripheral blood, collected into EDTA-treated Vacutainer tubes. Ficoll-Paque density-gradient centrifugation was used to isolate PBMCs, with at least 6 million per sample. Total RNA was extracted from PBMCs with Trizol reagent, with at least 6 micrograms obtained per sample. The percentages of naive CD45RAhigh/CD27high T cells were determined by flow cytometry on a PBMC aliquot from every donor. The library was made by 5' RACE. The instrument given in TCRdb is Illumina HiSeq 2500. A second roughly 6 to 12 cycle PCR used a sample-barcoded 5' primer and a J-beta primer mix. A unique molecular identifier was introduced onto each TCR beta cDNA molecule by a template-switch 5' adaptor carrying 12 random nucleotides. Each sample yielded at least 2.5 million CDR3-containing paired-end reads. First-strand cDNA synthesis was performed from all RNA using the Mint cDNA synthesis kit, with priming by a TRBC-specific oligonucleotide. Following uracil-DNA glycosylase treatment, all cDNA underwent a first 18-cycle PCR with the universal primers M1SS and BC2_uni_R. The paper's processing steps were these. Each sample was normalized by randomly selecting 1 million high-quality reads, each carrying a distinct molecular identifier. Instead of being binned into consensus sequences, reads with shared molecular identifiers were discarded. MiTCR, run with a Q25 quality threshold and the strictest error-elimination algorithm, handled CDR3 identification, clonotype clustering and error correction. A nonparametric unseen species model with Euler transformation was used to estimate lower-bound total TCR beta diversity. The public reads were reprocessed in TCRdb via fastp at Q25 and MiXCR, keeping in-frame beta chains. Identical CDR3 protein sequences are pooled into one entry, listed with their most common genes and DNA. V and J calls and clone size were set by TCRdb, not the authors. This sample gives roughly 730,000 distinct CDR3 sequences in total; roughly three fifths of them show up just once. The ten largest clones represent around 25% of the sample.

This clonotype turned up a few times. There is no known antigen for this receptor. The sample holds no much larger clone one base away, and base qualities are not on file. The sequence links TRBV7-9 to TRBJ2-1, with TRBD2 identical over 10 junction bases. The sequence was obtained from a man aged 35 to 55 in good health. The sequencing sample was made of blood. DNA sequence: TGTGCCAGCACGCTAGCGGGAGCCAATGAGCAGTTCTTC. Its product reads: CASTLAGANEQFF. With all but the CDR3 taken from the reference TRBV7-9 and TRBJ2-1 genes, the full variable domain is: DTGVSQNPRHKITKRGQNVTFRCDPISEHNRLYWYRQTLGQGPEFLTYFQNEAQLEKSRLLSDRFSAERPKGSFSTLEIQRTEQGDSAMYLCASTLAGANEQFFGPGTRLTVL.